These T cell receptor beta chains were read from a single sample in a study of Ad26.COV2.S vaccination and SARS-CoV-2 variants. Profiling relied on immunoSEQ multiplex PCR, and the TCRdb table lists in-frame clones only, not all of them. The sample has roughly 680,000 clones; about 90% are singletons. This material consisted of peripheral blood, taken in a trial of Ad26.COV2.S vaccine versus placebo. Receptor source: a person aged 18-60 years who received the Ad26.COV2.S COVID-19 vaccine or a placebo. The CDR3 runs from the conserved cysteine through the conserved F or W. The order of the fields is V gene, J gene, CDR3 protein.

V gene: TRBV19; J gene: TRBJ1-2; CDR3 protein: CASSIGTRGYGYTF
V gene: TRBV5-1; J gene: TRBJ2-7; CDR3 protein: CASSLGLVSTEQYF
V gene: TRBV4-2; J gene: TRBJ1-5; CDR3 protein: CASSQESPVAGGLQPQHF
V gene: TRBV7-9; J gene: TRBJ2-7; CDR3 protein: CASSSSDGTLGYEQYF
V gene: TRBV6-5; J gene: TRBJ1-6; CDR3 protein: CASRRPPSPLHF
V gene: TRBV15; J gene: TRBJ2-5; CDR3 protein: CATSRWRLETQYF
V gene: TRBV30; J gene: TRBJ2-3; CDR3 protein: CAWSVRTSGGTDTQYF
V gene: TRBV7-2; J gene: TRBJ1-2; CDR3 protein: CASSLGAAARGYTF
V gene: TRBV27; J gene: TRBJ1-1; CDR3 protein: CASSLEARGTEAFF
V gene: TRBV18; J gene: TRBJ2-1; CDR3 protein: CASSWTGWNEQFF
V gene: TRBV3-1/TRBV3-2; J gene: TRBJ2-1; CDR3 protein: CASSQLLGSLYNEQFF
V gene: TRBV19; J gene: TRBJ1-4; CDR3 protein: CASSLGRGVLFF
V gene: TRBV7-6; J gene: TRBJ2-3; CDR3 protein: CASSSGLAGGPTDTQYF
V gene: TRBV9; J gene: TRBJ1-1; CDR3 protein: CASSVDLNTEAFF
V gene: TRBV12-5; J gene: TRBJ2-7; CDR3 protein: CASGFTASSYEQYF
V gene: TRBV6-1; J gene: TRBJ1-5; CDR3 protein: CASSESKTVGPYSNQPQHF
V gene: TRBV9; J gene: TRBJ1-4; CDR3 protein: CASSVGEYRTNEKLFF
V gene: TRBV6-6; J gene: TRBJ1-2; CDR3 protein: CASSPFYGYTF
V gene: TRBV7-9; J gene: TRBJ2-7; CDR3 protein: CASWGQGGYEQYF
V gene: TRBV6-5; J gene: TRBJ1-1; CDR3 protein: CASSRGTGGEAFF
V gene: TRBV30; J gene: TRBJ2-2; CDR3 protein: CAWSVRGASGELFF
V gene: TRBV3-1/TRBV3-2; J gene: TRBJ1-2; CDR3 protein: CASKLGPGQGFDGYTF
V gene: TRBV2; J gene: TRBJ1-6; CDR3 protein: CASNRGNSPLHF
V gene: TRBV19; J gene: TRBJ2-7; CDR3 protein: CASSIPGGANEQYF
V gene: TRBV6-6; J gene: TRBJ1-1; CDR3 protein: CASNQQSRGTEAFF
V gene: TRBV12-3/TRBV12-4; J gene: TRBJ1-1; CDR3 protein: CASSPTVNTEAFF
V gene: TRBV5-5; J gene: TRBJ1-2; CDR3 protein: CASSYQVDGYTF
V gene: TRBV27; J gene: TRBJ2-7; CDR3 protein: CASSLGGRAYEQYF
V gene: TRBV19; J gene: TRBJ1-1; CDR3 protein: CASSITTGGDVAEAFF